Sequencing of this T cell receptor beta chain was carried out in a study of CXCR3-negative and CXCR3-positive naive CD8 T cells. Points from the study as a whole: Memory CD8+ T cell repertoires were far less diverse than both naive subsets. Surface CD5 was comparable between naive subsets; TCR strength was inferred from TRB CDR3 properties. Greater hydrophobicity was found in TRB CDR3s of CXCR3-positive naive cells than of CXCR3-negative naive cells.

CDR1 SGHTA and CDR2 FQGTGA come from the germline V gene. The CDR3 is 13 amino acids. 250,000 to 350,000 cells per CD8+ T cell subset were flow-sorted in triplicate. The authors gated naive CD8+ T cells as CD45RO-CCR7+CD27+CD95-. As to this clonotype: Antigen specificity is unknown.

5' RACE that incorporated UMI labels was used to prepare the TRB cDNA libraries. TCRdb reprocessed the 5' RACE reads and reports one entry per CDR3 protein, with no DNA. This specimen shows under 85,000 distinct CDR3 sequences; the ten leading clones hold 0.62%. The V and J genes are TRBV7-3 and TRBJ1-1; TCRdb selects TRBD1, and the lack of DNA leaves this call unchecked. The specimen was naive CXCR3+ CD8+ T cells from blood. Noted subset: CD45RO-CCR7+CD27+CD95- naive CD8+ T cells expressing CXCR3 (TNR3+). This receptor was obtained from a human donor in good health. Some clones in this sample may be carry-over from other donors' samples. CDR3 region: CASSSLGGTEAFF.